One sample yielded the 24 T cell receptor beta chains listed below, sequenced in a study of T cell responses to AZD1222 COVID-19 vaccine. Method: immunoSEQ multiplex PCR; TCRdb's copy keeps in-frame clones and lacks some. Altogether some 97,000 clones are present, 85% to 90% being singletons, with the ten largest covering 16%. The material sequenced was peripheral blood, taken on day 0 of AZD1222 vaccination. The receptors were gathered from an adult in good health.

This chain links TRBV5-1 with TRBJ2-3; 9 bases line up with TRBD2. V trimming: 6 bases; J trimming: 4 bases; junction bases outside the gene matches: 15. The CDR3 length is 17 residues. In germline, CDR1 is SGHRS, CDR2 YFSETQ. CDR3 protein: CASMPWGSGRGADTQYF. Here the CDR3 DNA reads TGCGCCAGCATGCCCTGGGGTAGCGGGAGAGGCGCAGATACGCAGTATTTT.

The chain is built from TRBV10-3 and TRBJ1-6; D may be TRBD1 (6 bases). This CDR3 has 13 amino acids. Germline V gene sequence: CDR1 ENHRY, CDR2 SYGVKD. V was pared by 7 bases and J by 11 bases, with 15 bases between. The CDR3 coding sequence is TGTGCCATCACTGCGGGGGCGCAAGCACCCCTCCACTTT. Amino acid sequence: CAITAGAQAPLHF.

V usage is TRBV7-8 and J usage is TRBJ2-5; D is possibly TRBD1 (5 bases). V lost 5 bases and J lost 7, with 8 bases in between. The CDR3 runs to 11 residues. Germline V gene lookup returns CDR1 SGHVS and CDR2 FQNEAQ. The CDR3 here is CASSPQGTQYF. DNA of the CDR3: TGTGCCAGCAGCCCGCAGGGGACCCAGTACTTC.

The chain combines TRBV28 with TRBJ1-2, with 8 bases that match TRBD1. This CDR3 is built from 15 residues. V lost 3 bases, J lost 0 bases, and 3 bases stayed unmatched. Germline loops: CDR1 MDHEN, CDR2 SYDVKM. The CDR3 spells CASSFRGRSNYGYTF. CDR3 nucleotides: TGTGCCAGCAGTTTCAGGGGGCGATCTAACTATGGCTACACCTTC.

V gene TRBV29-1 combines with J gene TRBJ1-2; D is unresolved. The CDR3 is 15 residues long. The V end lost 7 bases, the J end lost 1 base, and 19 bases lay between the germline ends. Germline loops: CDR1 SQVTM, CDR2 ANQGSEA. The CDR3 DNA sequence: TGCAGCGCTCTGCTGAGTCCCAAGGATAACTATGGCTACACCTTC. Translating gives CSALLSPKDNYGYTF.

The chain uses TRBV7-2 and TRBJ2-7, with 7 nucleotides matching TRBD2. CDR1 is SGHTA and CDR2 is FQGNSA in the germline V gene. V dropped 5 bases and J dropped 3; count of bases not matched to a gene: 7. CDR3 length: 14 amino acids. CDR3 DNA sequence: TGTGCCAGCAGCATTCCGGGACTAATCTACGAGCAGTACTTC. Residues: CASSIPGLIYEQYF.

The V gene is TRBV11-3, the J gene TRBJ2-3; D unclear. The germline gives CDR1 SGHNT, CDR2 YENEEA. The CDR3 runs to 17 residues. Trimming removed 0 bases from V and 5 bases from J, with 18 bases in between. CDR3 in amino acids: CASSLDRSGSGLDTQYF. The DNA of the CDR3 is TGTGCCAGCAGCTTAGATCGCTCAGGATCAGGTCTAGATACGCAGTATTTT.

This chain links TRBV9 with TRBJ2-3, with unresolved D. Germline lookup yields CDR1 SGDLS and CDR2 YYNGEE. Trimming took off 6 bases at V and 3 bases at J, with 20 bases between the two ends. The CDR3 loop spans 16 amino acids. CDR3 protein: CASTRRLAETTDTQYF. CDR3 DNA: TGTGCCAGCACGAGACGTTTGGCGGAGACGACAGATACGCAGTATTTT.

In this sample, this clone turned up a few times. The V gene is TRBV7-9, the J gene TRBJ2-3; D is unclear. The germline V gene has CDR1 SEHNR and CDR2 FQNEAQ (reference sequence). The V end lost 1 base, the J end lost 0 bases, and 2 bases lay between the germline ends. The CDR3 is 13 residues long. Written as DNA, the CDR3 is TGTGCCAGCAGCTTAGACAGCACAGATACGCAGTATTTT. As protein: CASSLDSTDTQYF.

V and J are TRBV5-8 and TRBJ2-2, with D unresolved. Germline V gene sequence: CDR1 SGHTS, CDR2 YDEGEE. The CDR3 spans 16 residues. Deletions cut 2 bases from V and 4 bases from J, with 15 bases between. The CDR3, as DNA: TGTGCCAGCAGCTTAAGAGGCTCGAGCTTCACCGGGGAGCTGTTTTTT. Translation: CASSLRGSSFTGELFF.

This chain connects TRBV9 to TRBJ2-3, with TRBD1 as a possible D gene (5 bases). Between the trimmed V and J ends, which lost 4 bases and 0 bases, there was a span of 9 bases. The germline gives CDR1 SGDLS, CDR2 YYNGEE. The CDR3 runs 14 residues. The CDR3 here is CASSPRQSTDTQYF. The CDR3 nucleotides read TGTGCCAGCAGCCCTAGACAGAGCACAGATACGCAGTATTTT.

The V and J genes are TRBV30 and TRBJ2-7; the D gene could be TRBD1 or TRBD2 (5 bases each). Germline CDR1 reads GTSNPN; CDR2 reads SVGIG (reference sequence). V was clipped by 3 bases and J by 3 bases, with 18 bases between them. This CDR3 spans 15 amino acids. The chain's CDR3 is CAWRAPGRGNYEQYF. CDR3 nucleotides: TGTGCCTGGAGGGCCCCGGGACGAGGAAACTACGAGCAGTACTTC.

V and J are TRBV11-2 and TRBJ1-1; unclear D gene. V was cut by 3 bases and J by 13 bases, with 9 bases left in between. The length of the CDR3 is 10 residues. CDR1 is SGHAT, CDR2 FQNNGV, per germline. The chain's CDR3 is CASSFPENFF. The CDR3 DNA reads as TGTGCCAGCAGCTTTCCCGAGAATTTCTTT.

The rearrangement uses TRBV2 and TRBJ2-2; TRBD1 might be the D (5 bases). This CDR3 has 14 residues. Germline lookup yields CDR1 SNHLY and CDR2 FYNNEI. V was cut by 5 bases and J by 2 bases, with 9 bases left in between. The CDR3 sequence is CASSQQGNTGELFF. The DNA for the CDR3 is TGTGCCAGCAGTCAGCAGGGAAACACCGGGGAGCTGTTTTTT.

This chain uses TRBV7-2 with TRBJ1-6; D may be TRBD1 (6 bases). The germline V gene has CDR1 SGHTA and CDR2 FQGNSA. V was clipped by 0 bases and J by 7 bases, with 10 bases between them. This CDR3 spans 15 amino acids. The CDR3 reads CASSLAAGGNSPLHF. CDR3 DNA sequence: TGTGCCAGCAGCTTAGCGGCCGGGGGCAATTCACCCCTCCACTTT.

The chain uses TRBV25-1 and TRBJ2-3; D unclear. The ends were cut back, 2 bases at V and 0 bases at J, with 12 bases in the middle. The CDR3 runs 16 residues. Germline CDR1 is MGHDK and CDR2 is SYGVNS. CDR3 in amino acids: CASSEGVLLSTDTQYF. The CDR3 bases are TGTGCCAGCAGTGAAGGGGTTCTGCTTAGCACAGATACGCAGTATTTT. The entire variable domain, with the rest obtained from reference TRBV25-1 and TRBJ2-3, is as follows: EADIYQTPRYLVIGTGKKITLECSQTMGHDKMYWYQQDPGMELHLIHYSYGVNSTEKGDLSSESTVSRIRTEHFPLTLESARPSHTSQYLCASSEGVLLSTDTQYFGPGTRLTVL.

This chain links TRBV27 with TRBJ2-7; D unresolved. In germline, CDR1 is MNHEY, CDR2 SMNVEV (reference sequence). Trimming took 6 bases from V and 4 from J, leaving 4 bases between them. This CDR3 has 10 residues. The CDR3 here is CASREYEQYF. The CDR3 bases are TGTGCCAGCAGGGAATACGAGCAGTACTTC.

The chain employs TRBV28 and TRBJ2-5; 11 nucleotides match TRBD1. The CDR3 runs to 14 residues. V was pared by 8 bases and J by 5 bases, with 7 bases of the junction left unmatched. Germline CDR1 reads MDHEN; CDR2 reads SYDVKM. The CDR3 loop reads CASQRTGGGETQYF. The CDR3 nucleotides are TGTGCCAGCCAGCGGACAGGGGGCGGGGAGACCCAGTACTTC.

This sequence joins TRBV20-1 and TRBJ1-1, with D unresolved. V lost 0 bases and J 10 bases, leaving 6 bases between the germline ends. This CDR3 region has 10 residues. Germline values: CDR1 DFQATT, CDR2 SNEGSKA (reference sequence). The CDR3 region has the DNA TGCAGTGCTAGAGAGGGGAGAGCTTTCTTT. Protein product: CSAREGRAFF.

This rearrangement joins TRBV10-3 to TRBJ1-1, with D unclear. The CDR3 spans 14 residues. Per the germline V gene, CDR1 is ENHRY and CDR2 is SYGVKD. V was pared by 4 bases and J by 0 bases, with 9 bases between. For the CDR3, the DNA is TGTGCCATCAGTGGCGGGGTCATGAACACTGAAGCTTTCTTT. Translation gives CAISGGVMNTEAFF.

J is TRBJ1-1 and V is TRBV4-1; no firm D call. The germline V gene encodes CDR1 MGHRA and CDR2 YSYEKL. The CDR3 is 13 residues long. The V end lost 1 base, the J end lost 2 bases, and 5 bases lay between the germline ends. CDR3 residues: CASSQGPNTEAFF. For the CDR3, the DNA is TGCGCCAGCAGCCAAGGTCCTAACACTGAAGCTTTCTTT.

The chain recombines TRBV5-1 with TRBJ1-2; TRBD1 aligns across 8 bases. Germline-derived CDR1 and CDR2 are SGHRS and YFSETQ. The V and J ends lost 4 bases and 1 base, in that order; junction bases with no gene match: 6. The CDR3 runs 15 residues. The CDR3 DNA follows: TGCGCCAGCAGCATCGACAGGGGATATAACTATGGCTACACCTTC. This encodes CASSIDRGYNYGYTF.

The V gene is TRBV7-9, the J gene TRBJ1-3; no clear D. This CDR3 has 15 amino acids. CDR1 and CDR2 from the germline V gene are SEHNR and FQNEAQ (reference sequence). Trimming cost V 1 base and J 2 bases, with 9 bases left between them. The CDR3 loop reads CASSLVEGPGNTIYF. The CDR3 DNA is TGTGCCAGCAGCTTAGTTGAAGGGCCTGGAAACACCATATATTTT.

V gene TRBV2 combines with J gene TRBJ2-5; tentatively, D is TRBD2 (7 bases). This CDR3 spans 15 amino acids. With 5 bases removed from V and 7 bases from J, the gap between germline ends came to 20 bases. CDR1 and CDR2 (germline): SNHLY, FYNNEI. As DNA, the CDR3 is TGTGCCAGCAGTAAAGGACTAGGGGGTGGAGCGACCCAGTACTTC. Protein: CASSKGLGGGATQYF.